A few counts support the clone carrying this TCR beta chain. This sample is drawn from a study of T cell changes during pregnancy in multiple sclerosis. Here immunoSEQ multiplex PCR was the method, and the copy in TCRdb shows in-frame clones only, minus some. This sample has under 40,000 clones, with about 90% found just once. V lost 7 bases to trimming and J lost 2 bases, with 14 bases between them. The CDR3 is made up of 15 amino acids. In germline, CDR1 is MNHEY, CDR2 SMNVEV (reference sequence). Specimen: CD8+ T cells from peripheral blood mononuclear cells, collected after pregnancy. The origin of this receptor is a female donor with multiple sclerosis, enrolled in a pregnancy study. This sequence joins TRBV27 and TRBJ2-2; perhaps TRBD2 as D (7 bases). The CDR3: CASTLGGPNTGELFF. CDR3 coding DNA: TGTGCCAGCACTCTCGGGGGGCCCAACACCGGGGAGCTGTTTTTT.